This T cell receptor beta chain was recovered during a study of blood T cell repertoires in COVID-19. Libraries were prepared by immunoSEQ multiplex PCR; TCRdb keeps only in-frame clonotypes and omits some of them. The data contain approximately 74,000 clones, about four fifths of them singletons. This CDR3 comprises 18 residues. Germline V lookup: CDR1 SGDLS, CDR2 YYNGEE. V shed 2 bases and J 4 bases; nucleotides not matched to a gene: 15. Material: peripheral blood. V gene TRBV9 combines with J gene TRBJ1-2, with 9 bases matching TRBD1. This receptor was obtained from a human donor in a cohort sampled during active COVID-19. CDR3 DNA sequence: TGTGCCAGCAGCGTCCCTCCCGGGACAGGGCCCTCCGCCTATGGCTACACCTTC. This codes for CASSVPPGTGPSAYGYTF.